A selection of T cell receptor beta chains follows, all from one sample in a study of blood T cell repertoires in COVID-19. The protocol was immunoSEQ multiplex PCR, while the TCRdb copy is restricted to in-frame clones and leaves out a portion. Seen here are approximately 180,000 clones, less than 85% observed once, and the top ten hold about 5%. Source material: PBMCs or T cells enriched from blood (not recorded which). Source of these receptors: a woman aged 60 to 75 with acute COVID-19. CDR3s include the opening cysteine and the closing phenylalanine or tryptophan. The order of the fields is V gene, clone size, J gene, CDR3 length, D gene, CDR3 protein, CDR3 DNA. The D gene is left open where the match is weak. For some rows the clone size is stated as once, few or many, or as a class when expanded; others skip it.

TRBV18	-	TRBJ1-2	13	TRBD1	CASSPRDRVGYTF	TGTGCCAGCTCACCCCGGGACAGGGTTGGCTACACCTTC
TRBV5-8	-	TRBJ1-3	14	-	CASSLGPGGNTIYF	TGTGCCAGCAGCTTGGGACCAGGCGGAAACACCATATATTTT
TRBV3-1/TRBV3-2	-	TRBJ2-2	15	-	CASSRSVGRAGELFF	TGTGCCAGCAGCCGATCCGTGGGTCGGGCCGGGGAGCTGTTTTTT
TRBV5-1	-	TRBJ2-5	14	-	CASSLVNSQETQYF	TGCGCCAGCAGCTTGGTGAACAGCCAAGAGACCCAGTACTTC
TRBV5-1	-	TRBJ2-1	17	TRBD2	CASSPVVSGGAYNEQFF	TGCGCCAGCAGCCCCGTGGTTAGCGGGGGGGCCTACAATGAGCAGTTCTTC
TRBV9	-	TRBJ2-7	15	-	CASSVGPDIQYEQYF	TGTGCCAGCAGCGTAGGTCCAGACATTCAGTACGAGCAGTACTTC
TRBV5-6	-	TRBJ1-5	12	-	CASSLGEQPQHF	TGTGCCAGCAGCCTGGGGGAGCAGCCCCAGCATTTT
TRBV9	-	TRBJ2-4	15	TRBD1	CASSLTGTGSYIQYF	TGTGCCAGCAGCCTAACCGGGACAGGTTCGTACATTCAGTACTTC
TRBV19	-	TRBJ1-2	14	-	CASSVPDRSKGYTF	TGTGCCAGTAGTGTCCCGGACAGATCTAAGGGCTACACCTTC
TRBV5-6	once	TRBJ1-2	13	-	CASSLVANYGYTF	TGTGCCAGCAGCTTGGTCGCTAACTATGGCTACACCTTC
TRBV5-4	-	TRBJ2-3	14	-	CASSLVVGGDTQYF	TGTGCCAGCAGCTTGGTAGTGGGGGGAGATACGCAGTATTTT
TRBV4-3	once	TRBJ1-6	15	-	CASSQDPGYNSPLHF	TGCGCCAGCAGCCAAGATCCCGGTTATAATTCACCCCTCCACTTT
TRBV6-5	once	TRBJ2-1	14	-	CASRDYTSYNEQFF	TGTGCCAGCAGGGACTACACCTCCTACAATGAGCAGTTCTTC
TRBV5-1	few	TRBJ2-2	14	-	CASSKGHGAGELFF	TGCGCCAGCAGCAAGGGACACGGAGCCGGGGAGCTGTTTTTT
TRBV23-1	-	TRBJ2-2	22	TRBD2	CASSHSPVDRTGTSGNTGELFF	TGCGCCAGCAGTCATTCGCCCGTTGACCGTACCGGGACTAGCGGTAACACCGGGGAGCTGTTTTTT
TRBV7-2	-	TRBJ2-5	14	-	CASSPDRYQETQYF	TGTGCCAGCAGCCCCGACAGGTACCAAGAGACCCAGTACTTC
TRBV2	-	TRBJ1-6	12	-	CASSGGSSPLHF	TGTGCCAGCAGTGGAGGAAGTTCACCCCTCCACTTT
TRBV5-4	-	TRBJ2-1	16	TRBD2	CASSPTSGGVYNEQFF	TGTGCCAGCAGCCCAACTAGCGGGGGGGTCTACAATGAGCAGTTCTTC
TRBV12-3/TRBV12-4	-	TRBJ1-5	13	-	CASSQTRTGAQHF	TGTGCCAGCAGTCAAACTAGGACGGGAGCACAGCATTTT